This entry concerns a single T cell receptor beta chain. No antigen is known for it. A second PCR of about 6 to 12 cycles used a sample-barcoded 5' primer and a J-beta primer mix. Per sample, CDR3-containing paired-end reads numbered at least 2.5 million. TCRdb itself ran the 5' RACE reads through MiXCR, one entry per CDR3 protein. The sample includes about 1.5 million distinct CDR3 sequences, 35% to 45% seen only once; the top ten take 4%. This sample is drawn from a study of blood T cells in healthy people across ages. General study results and limits: Relative to aged donors, long-lived donors carried more naive CD4+ cells and displayed higher diversity. Estimated diversity, derived from one million T cells, was regarded as an underestimate.

The CDR3 consists of 12 residues. The V gene lost 1 base and the J gene lost 4 bases, with 7 bases spanning the gap. The V gene's germline CDR1 is DFQATT and CDR2 SNEGSKA (reference sequence). Each sample gave at least 6.5 million isolated PBMCs. The TCR was taken from a young woman in good health. V gene TRBV20-1 combines with J gene TRBJ1-1, with unresolved D. The source material was blood. The chain's CDR3 is CSARGQSTEAFF. DNA for the CDR3: TGCAGTGCTAGAGGGCAGAGCACTGAAGCTTTCTTT.